One and the same sample provided the 20 T cell receptor beta chains below, sequenced in a study of vaccination and CD4 T cells after COVID-19. For these receptors, no antigen is known. Treatment: roughly 10-day PBMC culture with coronavirus spike peptide pools or control peptides (ViraFEST assay). Sequence data for DNA of cultured CD4+ T cells were generated by the Oncomine TCR Beta short-read assay. TCRdb reprocessed the PCR reads with MiXCR, giving one entry per CDR3 protein. Of 13,000 or so distinct CDR3 sequences in the sample, around two fifths are singletons; the top ten hold approximately 8.8%. Sequenced sample: CD4+ T cells from blood, cultured in vitro. These receptors all stem from a human donor who had recovered from COVID-19.

V usage is TRBV12-3 or TRBV12-4 and J usage is TRBJ1-6; D is uncertain. Deletions cut 5 bases from V and 12 bases from J, with 14 bases between. The CDR3 is 13 residues long. DNA for the CDR3: TGTGCCAGCAGTCGCGAGTTCAGGTTACCCCTCCACTTT. Protein: CASSREFRLPLHF.

This clonotype was seen a few times. DNA of the CDR3: TGTGCCAGCAGCTTAGCCTCAGTTTATGGCTACACCTTC. This codes for CASSLASVYGYTF. The J gene is TRBJ1-2, the V gene TRBV7-2; D is unclear. V was shortened by 0 bases and J by 5 bases, with 7 bases between the two germline ends. Germline V gives CDR1 SGHTA, CDR2 FQGNSA. The CDR3 sequence is 13 residues long.

The V call is TRBV6-1, the J call TRBJ2-3; TRBD1 matches 8 bases. V dropped 6 bases and J dropped 1; count of bases not matched to a gene: 12. The germline V gene encodes CDR1 MNHNS and CDR2 SASEGT. CDR3 length: 17 amino acids. The CDR3 DNA sequence: TGTGCCAGCAGGGGGGACAGGAATCGACTGGGCACAGATACGCAGTATTTT. Its protein is CASRGDRNRLGTDTQYF.

The chain joins TRBV28 to TRBJ1-1; D not resolved. Germline CDR1 MDHEN, CDR2 SYDVKM. Between the trimmed V and J ends, which lost 8 bases and 0 bases, there was a span of 16 bases. The CDR3 is made up of 15 amino acids. CDR3 loop: CASHEQGVLNTEAFF. The CDR3 DNA reads as TGTGCCAGCCACGAGCAAGGAGTTCTGAACACTGAAGCTTTCTTT.

Concerning this clonotype itself: An end of the junction differs from the germline gene, which may be a read error. The V gene is TRBV2, the J gene TRBJ2-1, with D perhaps matching TRBD2 (6 bases). The germline V gene encodes CDR1 SNHLY and CDR2 FYNNEI. The CDR3 spans 13 residues. DNA for the CDR3: TGTGCCAGCATAGCGGATGCATACAATGAGCGGTTCTTC. It translates to CASIADAYNERFF.

The V call is TRBV20-1, the J call TRBJ1-1; D gene unclear. Trimming shortened V by 0 bases and J by 0 bases, and 8 bases separated the two germline ends. Looked up from germline, CDR1 is DFQATT and CDR2 is SNEGSKA (reference sequence). The CDR3 is 14 residues long. CDR3 DNA: TGCAGTGCTAGAGATACCCCCATGAACACTGAAGCTTTCTTT. It is translated as CSARDTPMNTEAFF.

The chain couples TRBV25-1 to TRBJ2-7, with 7 bases matching TRBD1. V dropped 3 bases and J dropped 4; count of bases not matched to a gene: 9. The CDR3 length is 15 residues. Germline V gene data show CDR1 as MGHDK and CDR2 as SYGVNS. CDR3 DNA sequence: TGTGCCAGCAGTGATTCCGGGACAGCAGGATACGAGCAGTACTTC. Translating gives CASSDSGTAGYEQYF.

This clonotype showed up just a few times. The rearrangement joins TRBV6-1 to TRBJ1-2; D may be TRBD1 (5 bases). This CDR3 contains 13 residues. Trimming removed 10 bases at V and 4 bases at J, with 16 bases between. The germline V gene encodes CDR1 MNHNS and CDR2 SASEGT. The CDR3 loop reads CATTGQVTYGYTF. CDR3 nucleotide sequence: TGTGCCACCACCGGACAAGTGACCTATGGCTACACCTTC.

J is TRBJ1-1 and V is TRBV7-2; D gene ambiguous. Germline values: CDR1 SGHTA, CDR2 FQGNSA. Trimming took off 3 bases at V and 3 bases at J, with 5 bases between the two ends. CDR3 length: 12 amino acids. The CDR3 region has the DNA TGTGCCAGCAGCTTCGAGTACACTGAAGCTTTCTTT. This gives the protein CASSFEYTEAFF.

This clonotype was seen just once. The chain uses TRBV19 and TRBJ2-5; a possible D gene is TRBD2 (7 bases). This CDR3 spans 18 amino acids. Germline V CDR1 and CDR2: LNHDA, SQIVND (reference sequence). V lost 7 bases to trimming and J lost 0 bases, with 24 bases between them. The CDR3 DNA reads as TGTGCCAGTACGCGTAATGGGGGGGGCCCATTATACCAAGAGACCCAGTACTTC. Encoded protein: CASTRNGGGPLYQETQYF.

This chain connects TRBV20-1 to TRBJ2-2; D is unresolved. V was clipped by 3 bases and J by 2 bases, with 13 bases between them. There are 15 residues in the CDR3. Germline CDR1 reads DFQATT; CDR2 reads SNEGSKA (reference sequence). CDR3 sequence (DNA): TGCAGTGCTAGTCGTCTGGCAGCTAACACCGGGGAGCTGTTTTTT. It yields the protein CSASRLAANTGELFF.

The chain couples TRBV27 to TRBJ1-1, with 9 bases that match TRBD1. The CDR3 is 15 residues long. Per germline, CDR1 MNHEY and CDR2 SMNVEV (reference sequence). V trimming: 5 bases; J trimming: 4 bases; junction bases outside the gene matches: 8. The CDR3 DNA reads TGTGCCAGCAGTCTACAGGGGGCAATGGGCACTGAAGCTTTCTTT. Residues: CASSLQGAMGTEAFF.

The chain recombines TRBV18 with TRBJ1-2; TRBD1 matches at 9 bases. V dropped 6 bases and J dropped 0; count of bases not matched to a gene: 5. CDR3 length: 15 residues. CDR1 and CDR2 (germline): KGHSH, LQKENI. This chain's CDR3 is CASSGQGTTNYGYTF. In nucleotides, the CDR3 is TGTGCCAGCTCCGGACAGGGGACAACTAACTATGGCTACACCTTC.

The chain joins TRBV6-2 or TRBV6-3 to TRBJ2-2; 12 bases agree with TRBD2. The CDR3 extends over 16 amino acids. Germline V gene sequence: CDR1 MNHEY, CDR2 SVGEGT. The V segment lost 2 bases and the J segment 6 bases; nucleotides outside the gene matches: 4. The CDR3 DNA follows: TGTGCCAGCAGTTACGGGGGACTAGCGGGCCCCGGGGAGCTGTTTTTT. Its protein product is CASSYGGLAGPGELFF.

This clonotype is a singleton in its sample. The CDR3 is CASSQSCVVLAKNIQYF. DNA of the CDR3: TGCGCCAGCAGTCAATCATGTGTAGTCTTAGCCAAAAACATTCAGTACTTC. This chain links TRBV23-1 with TRBJ2-4; no clear D. TRBV23-1 is labeled an ORF, and its function is uncertain. Between the trimmed V and J ends, which lost 0 bases and 0 bases, there was a span of 12 bases. CDR3 length: 17 amino acids.

The chain couples TRBV18 to TRBJ1-3; perhaps TRBD1 as D (5 bases). Between the trimmed V and J ends, which lost 2 bases and 2 bases, there was a span of 13 bases. Germline assignment: CDR1 KGHSH and CDR2 LQKENI. This CDR3 is 16 amino acids long. The CDR3, as DNA: TGTGCCAGCTCACCATTAACAGACAGCCCTGGAAACACCATATATTTT. It codes for CASSPLTDSPGNTIYF.

The rearrangement joins TRBV18 to TRBJ2-5; D tentatively fits TRBD1 or TRBD2 (5 bases each). Looked up from germline, CDR1 is KGHSH and CDR2 is LQKENI. Trimming left V 0 bases short and J 7 bases short, with 15 bases between. The CDR3 runs 15 residues. The CDR3 coding sequence is TGTGCCAGCTCACCACCTCTCGGGGCAAGGTTGACCCAGTACTTC. Residues: CASSPPLGARLTQYF.

Of note for this clonotype: A much larger clone is a single base away; this may be a read error. The rearrangement links TRBV24-1 to TRBJ2-5; D remains ambiguous. V shed 6 bases and J shed 4 bases, with 11 bases lying between them. The germline V gene has CDR1 KGHDR and CDR2 SFDVKD. The length of the CDR3 is 13 residues. CDR3 loop: CATSNPAGETQYF. CDR3 DNA: TGTGCCACCAGTAACCCGGCAGGAGAGACCCAGTACTTC.

This clonotype was observed a handful of times. The V and J genes are TRBV28 and TRBJ1-5, with D perhaps TRBD1 (6 bases). The V gene lost 5 bases and the J gene lost 4 bases, with 12 bases spanning the gap. The CDR3 is made up of 14 amino acids. Germline assignment: CDR1 MDHEN and CDR2 SYDVKM. In DNA form, the CDR3 reads TGTGCCAGCAGTCGGACAGCCCCTAATCAGCCCCAGCATTTT. Translated: CASSRTAPNQPQHF.

This clonotype was detected only a few times. This chain joins TRBV5-6 and TRBJ1-2, with D perhaps matching TRBD1 (6 bases). Trimming left V 3 bases short and J 2 bases short, with 17 bases between. Germline V gives CDR1 SGHDT, CDR2 YYEEEE. The CDR3 has 16 residues. CDR3 sequence (DNA): TGTGCCAGCAGCTATGGGCGGGGGGCTCGGAACTATGGCTACACCTTC. Protein: CASSYGRGARNYGYTF.